These 12 T cell receptor beta chains were sequenced from one sample in a study of blood T cell repertoires in COVID-19. Clones were read by immunoSEQ multiplex PCR, and TCRdb kept only the in-frame ones, dropping some. The sample records about 80,000 clones, roughly 85% being singletons. Sequencing used peripheral blood. The receptors come from a woman older than 75 with active or convalescent COVID-19.

The DNA for the CDR3 is TGTGCCAGCAGCCTAAAAGGGACTAGCGGGAGTACCGGGGAGCTGTTTTTT. This encodes CASSLKGTSGSTGELFF. The chain is built from TRBV3-1 (or the pseudogene TRBV3-2) and TRBJ2-2, with TRBD2 matching over 14 bases. CDR1 LGHDT and CDR2 YNNKEL come from the germline V gene (reference sequence). CDR3 length: 17 residues. V was clipped by 4 bases and J by 5 bases; unmatched bases: 6.

The chain links TRBV11-2 to TRBJ2-1; 8 positions match TRBD2. CDR3 length: 14 residues. Germline V lookup: CDR1 SGHAT, CDR2 FQNNGV. Trimming at V came to 5 bases and at J to 10 bases, leaving 10 bases not matched to a gene. The chain's CDR3 is CASSRTSPTGEQFF. CDR3 DNA: TGTGCCAGCAGCCGGACTAGCCCGACGGGGGAGCAGTTCTTC.

The chain has TRBV28 and TRBJ2-2; 7 nucleotides line up with TRBD1. V was clipped by 6 bases and J by 6 bases; unmatched bases: 7. The CDR3 is 14 amino acids. Germline-derived CDR1 and CDR2 are MDHEN and SYDVKM. The CDR3 region has the DNA TGTGCCAGCAGACGACAGGGTGGACCCGGGGAGCTGTTTTTT. Protein sequence: CASRRQGGPGELFF.

The CDR3 is CASSSRVASYNEQFF. CDR3 DNA sequence: TGTGCCAGCAGCTCCAGGGTCGCCTCCTACAATGAGCAGTTCTTC. The chain carries TRBV7-8 and TRBJ2-1; TRBD1 might be the D (5 bases). The CDR3 totals 15 residues. The V and J ends lost 4 bases and 0 bases respectively, with 10 bases between them. Germline CDR1 SGHVS, CDR2 FQNEAQ.

This clone was seen once. The rearrangement joins TRBV5-8 to TRBJ2-7; 10 bases are a match to TRBD2. CDR1 is SGHTS, CDR2 YDEGEE, per germline. V lost 4 bases and J lost 6; bases outside the gene matches: 10. The CDR3 is 15 amino acids. The CDR3 bases are TGTGCCAGCAGCCTTGAAAGCGGGAGGGCCGCCGAGCAGTACTTC. Translated: CASSLESGRAAEQYF.

A remark on this clone: The same CDR3 is also encoded by other DNA sequences in this sample. This chain uses TRBV2 with TRBJ2-2; the D gene is possibly TRBD1 (5 bases). The CDR3 extends over 13 amino acids. V was pared by 6 bases and J by 1 base, with 6 bases between. Germline lookup yields CDR1 SNHLY and CDR2 FYNNEI. CDR3 DNA sequence: TGTGCCAGCAGCGGACAGAACACCGGGGAGCTGTTTTTT. The encoded protein is CASSGQNTGELFF.

This clone showed up just once. The chain has TRBV7-2 and TRBJ1-1; TRBD1 matches 7 bases. CDR1 SGHTA and CDR2 FQGNSA come from the germline V gene. CDR3 length equals 16 residues. With 5 bases clipped from V and 2 bases from J, the junction kept 11 bases outside the gene matches. The CDR3 coding sequence is TGTGCCAGCAGCCCGACGCGGACAGGCCTAAACACTGAAGCTTTCTTT. This sequence encodes CASSPTRTGLNTEAFF.

The table lists this clone with a count of one. The J gene is TRBJ2-7, the V gene TRBV29-1; D may be TRBD2 (6 bases). The germline V and J ends were trimmed by 7 bases and 2 bases, with 18 bases remaining between them. Germline CDR1 SQVTM, CDR2 ANQGSEA. The CDR3 is 14 amino acids. The CDR3 sequence: CSAAAGRSTYEQYF. The DNA of the CDR3 is TGCAGCGCCGCTGCCGGGAGATCTACCTACGAGCAGTACTTC.

The rearrangement uses TRBV28 and TRBJ1-2; the D gene is possibly TRBD1 (5 bases). The CDR3 has 12 residues. Trimming shortened V by 8 bases and J by 6 bases, and 13 bases separated the two germline ends. The germline gives CDR1 MDHEN, CDR2 SYDVKM. The CDR3 DNA follows: TGTGCCAGCGGGGGGATTCAGGATGGCTACACCTTC. Translating gives CASGGIQDGYTF.

The chain links TRBV29-1 to TRBJ2-2, with D perhaps matching TRBD1 or TRBD2 (5 bases each). This CDR3 region has 12 residues. CDR1 and CDR2 from the germline V gene are SQVTM and ANQGSEA. V dropped 7 bases and J dropped 4 bases, with 10 bases sitting between them. The CDR3 DNA sequence: TGCAGCGGGGGACGGGGCACCGGGGAGCTGTTTTTT. Translated, it gives CSGGRGTGELFF.

In nucleotides, the CDR3 is TGTGCCACCAGCAGAGATTGGGGCAGGGAAGCTTTCTTT. Translation: CATSRDWGREAFF. V and J are TRBV15 and TRBJ1-1; D perhaps matches TRBD1 (5 bases). With 0 bases removed from V and 8 bases from J, the gap between germline ends came to 10 bases. The length of the CDR3 is 13 residues. Germline V CDR1 and CDR2: LNHNV, YYDKDF (reference sequence). Filled out from reference TRBV15 and TRBJ1-1, the complete variable domain reads DAMVIQNPRYQVTQFGKPVTLSCSQTLNHNVMYWYQQKSSQAPKLLFHYYDKDFNNEADTPDNFQSRRPNTSFCFLDIRSPGLGDTAMYLCATSRDWGREAFFGQGTRLTVV.

The chain recombines TRBV28 with TRBJ1-4; TRBD1 might be the D (6 bases). CDR1 is MDHEN and CDR2 is SYDVKM in the germline V gene. The CDR3 sequence is 14 residues long. The V end lost 3 bases, the J end lost 5 bases, and 10 bases lay between the germline ends. The CDR3 loop reads CASSFGTPNEKLFF. For the CDR3, the DNA is TGTGCCAGCAGTTTTGGGACACCAAATGAAAAACTGTTTTTT.